The 11 T cell receptor beta chains listed next were all sequenced from one sample in a study of T cell repertoires in cytomegalovirus infection. TCRdb recomputed calls from the reads with MiXCR, one row per CDR3 protein. The sample yields over 90,000 distinct CDR3 sequences, 15% to 20% seen once. Sequenced sample: PBMCs. These receptors were obtained from a human donor in good health (CMV status not recorded). Some clones in this sample may be carry-over from other donors' samples.

This clonotype has just a few counts. The chain recombines TRBV7-2 with TRBJ2-7; D is possibly TRBD2 (5 bases). The germline CDR1 and CDR2 sequences are SGHTA and FQGNSA. The V and J ends lost 5 bases and 2 bases respectively, with 16 bases between them. The CDR3 totals 15 residues. CDR3 amino acids: CASSPWAAVPYEQYF. Written as DNA, the CDR3 is TGTGCCAGCAGCCCATGGGCAGCGGTCCCCTACGAGCAGTACTTC.

In its sample, this clonotype was seen a few times. The V call is TRBV27, the J call TRBJ1-2; TRBD1 is a possible D gene (5 bases). The CDR3 loop spans 14 amino acids. Germline V gene sequence: CDR1 MNHEY, CDR2 SMNVEV (reference sequence). With 3 bases removed from V and 6 bases from J, the gap between germline ends came to 14 bases. This CDR3 reads CASSFRGNSNGYTF. CDR3 DNA: TGTGCCAGCAGTTTTCGGGGGAATTCCAATGGCTACACCTTC.

In its sample, this clonotype was seen many times. The rearrangement joins TRBV7-3 to TRBJ1-2; the D gene is possibly TRBD1 (5 bases). Per the germline V gene, CDR1 is SGHTA and CDR2 is FQGTGA. V gave up 5 bases and J gave up 8 bases, with 15 bases separating them. The CDR3 is 13 residues long. The DNA of the CDR3 is TGTGCCAGCAGCCCAGAGGGGAGCTCGGGCTACACCTTC. As protein: CASSPEGSSGYTF.

This clonotype was picked up a small number of times. The chain links TRBV9 to TRBJ1-6; D is perhaps TRBD1 (6 bases). CDR3 length equals 15 residues. Trimming left V 6 bases short and J 7 bases short, with 17 bases between. CDR1 is SGDLS and CDR2 is YYNGEE in the germline V gene. The CDR3: CASNSGQQSNSPLHF. Written as DNA, the CDR3 is TGTGCCAGCAATTCAGGACAGCAATCCAATTCACCCCTCCACTTT. The complete variable domain, with remaining parts taken from reference TRBV9 and TRBJ1-6, reads DSGVTQTPKHLITATGQRVTLRCSPRSGDLSVYWYQQSLDQGLQFLIQYYNGEERAKGNILERFSAQQFPDLHSELNLSSLELGDSALYFCASNSGQQSNSPLHFGNGTRLTVT.

This clonotype has at least ten counts. The chain couples TRBV12-3 or TRBV12-4 to TRBJ2-1, with 8 bases lining up with TRBD2. This CDR3 region has 15 residues. V dropped 5 bases and J dropped 2; count of bases not matched to a gene: 5. The CDR3 sequence: CASSPSSGPYNEQFF. The CDR3 DNA reads as TGTGCCAGCAGTCCGTCTAGCGGGCCCTACAATGAGCAGTTCTTC.

This CDR3 reads CASSQSVSGANVLTF. CDR3 nucleotide sequence: TGCGCCAGCAGCCAAAGTGTCTCCGGGGCCAACGTCCTGACTTTC. The V and J genes are TRBV4-1 and TRBJ2-6; D ambiguous. The CDR3 extends over 15 amino acids. CDR1 and CDR2 from the germline V gene are MGHRA and YSYEKL. Between the trimmed V and J ends, which lost 2 bases and 4 bases, there was a span of 9 bases.

This clonotype appeared many times. The rearrangement links TRBV6-6 to TRBJ1-1; 7 bases fit TRBD1. J gave up 0 bases and V 8 bases, and 3 bases lay outside the gene matches. In germline, CDR1 is MNHNY, CDR2 SVGAGI (reference sequence). The CDR3 consists of 13 residues. CDR3 loop: CASPGQMNTEAFF. CDR3 coding DNA: TGTGCCAGCCCGGGACAGATGAACACTGAAGCTTTCTTT.

This clonotype was observed a few times. The chain combines TRBV9 with TRBJ2-3; tentatively, D is TRBD2 (5 bases). The germline gives CDR1 SGDLS, CDR2 YYNGEE. The ends were cut back, 3 bases at V and 4 bases at J, with 18 bases in the middle. The CDR3 is 16 residues long. In DNA, the CDR3 is TGTGCCAGCAGCGGCCGGGGTTGGGTACTTCCAGATACGCAGTATTTT. Translating gives CASSGRGWVLPDTQYF.

This clonotype occurred many times. The V call is TRBV7-2, the J call TRBJ1-1; unclear D gene. The CDR3 has 13 residues. CDR1 and CDR2 from the germline V gene are SGHTA and FQGNSA. With 1 base removed from V and 7 bases from J, the gap between germline ends came to 10 bases. CDR3 sequence (DNA): TGTGCCAGCAGCTTAGGGAGATTCGGTGAAGCTTTCTTT. Protein product: CASSLGRFGEAFF.

This clonotype was observed a few times. The rearrangement joins TRBV11-3 to TRBJ2-7; a weak D match, TRBD1 (6 bases). The germline V gene encodes CDR1 SGHNT and CDR2 YENEEA. With 0 bases removed from V and 0 bases from J, the gap between germline ends came to 9 bases. The CDR3 is 15 residues long. CDR3 DNA sequence: TGTGCCAGCAGCTTAGATTCGACAGGCTCCTACGAGCAGTACTTC. Amino acids: CASSLDSTGSYEQYF.

This clonotype was detected a few times. This chain connects TRBV4-1 to TRBJ2-7, with 7 bases aligning to TRBD1. CDR3 length: 17 amino acids. Unmatched junction bases numbered 18, after V lost 2 bases and J lost 8 bases. Germline V CDR1 and CDR2: MGHRA, YSYEKL. The CDR3 loop is CASSQPSVGTDYVKQYF. The CDR3, as DNA: TGCGCCAGCAGCCAACCATCAGTAGGGACAGACTACGTCAAGCAGTACTTC.